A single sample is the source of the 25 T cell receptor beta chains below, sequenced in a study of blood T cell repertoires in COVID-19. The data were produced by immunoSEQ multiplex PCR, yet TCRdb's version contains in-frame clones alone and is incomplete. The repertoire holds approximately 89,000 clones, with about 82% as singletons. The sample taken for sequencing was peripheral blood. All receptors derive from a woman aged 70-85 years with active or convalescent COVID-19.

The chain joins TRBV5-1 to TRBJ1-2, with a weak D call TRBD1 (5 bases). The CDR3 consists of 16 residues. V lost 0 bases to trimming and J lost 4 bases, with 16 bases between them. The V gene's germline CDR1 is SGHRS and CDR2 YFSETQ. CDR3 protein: CASSLDSQGQSYGYTF. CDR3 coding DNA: TGCGCCAGCAGCTTGGATTCCCAGGGTCAGAGCTATGGCTACACCTTC.

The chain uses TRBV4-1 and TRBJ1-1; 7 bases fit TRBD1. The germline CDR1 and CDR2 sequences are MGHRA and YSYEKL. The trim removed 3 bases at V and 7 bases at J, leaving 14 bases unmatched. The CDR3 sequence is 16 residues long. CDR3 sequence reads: CASSHPRRQGDGEAFF. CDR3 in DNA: TGCGCCAGCAGCCACCCCCGGCGGCAGGGGGACGGTGAAGCTTTCTTT.

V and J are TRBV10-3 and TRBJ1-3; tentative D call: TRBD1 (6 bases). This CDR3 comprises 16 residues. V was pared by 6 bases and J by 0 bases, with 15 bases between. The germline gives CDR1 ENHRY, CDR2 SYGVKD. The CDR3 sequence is CAISEQGPNSGNTIYF. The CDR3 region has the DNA TGTGCCATCAGCGAACAGGGCCCGAACTCTGGAAACACCATATATTTT.

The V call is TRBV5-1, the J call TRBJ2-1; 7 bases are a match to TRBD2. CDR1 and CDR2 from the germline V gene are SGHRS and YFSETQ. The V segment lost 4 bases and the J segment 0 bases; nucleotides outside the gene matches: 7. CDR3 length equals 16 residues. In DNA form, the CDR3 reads TGCGCCAGCAGCCGAAGCGGGATGAGCTCCTACAATGAGCAGTTCTTC. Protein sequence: CASSRSGMSSYNEQFF.

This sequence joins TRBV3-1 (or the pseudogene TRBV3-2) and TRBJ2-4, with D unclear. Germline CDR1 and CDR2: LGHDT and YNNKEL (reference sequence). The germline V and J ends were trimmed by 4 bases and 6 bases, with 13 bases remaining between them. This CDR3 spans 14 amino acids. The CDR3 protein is CASSLLSEANIQYF. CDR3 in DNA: TGTGCCAGCAGCCTATTATCCGAGGCAAACATTCAGTACTTC.

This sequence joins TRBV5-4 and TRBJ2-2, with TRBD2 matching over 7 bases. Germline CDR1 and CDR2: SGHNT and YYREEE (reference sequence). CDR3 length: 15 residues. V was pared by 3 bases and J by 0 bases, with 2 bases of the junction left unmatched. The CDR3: CASSWGLSNTGELFF. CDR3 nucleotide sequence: TGTGCCAGCAGCTGGGGACTATCGAACACCGGGGAGCTGTTTTTT.

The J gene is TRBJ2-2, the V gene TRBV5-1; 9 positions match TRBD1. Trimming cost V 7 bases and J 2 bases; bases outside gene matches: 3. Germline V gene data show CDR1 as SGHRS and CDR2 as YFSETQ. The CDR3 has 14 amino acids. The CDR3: CASSDRGNTGELFF. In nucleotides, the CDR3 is TGCGCCAGCTCGGACAGGGGAAACACCGGGGAGCTGTTTTTT.

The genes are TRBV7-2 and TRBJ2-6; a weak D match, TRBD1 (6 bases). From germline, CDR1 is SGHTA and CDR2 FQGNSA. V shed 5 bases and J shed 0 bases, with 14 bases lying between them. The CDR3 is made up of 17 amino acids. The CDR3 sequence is CASSPGQGLSGANVLTF. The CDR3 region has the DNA TGTGCCAGCAGCCCGGGGCAGGGGCTCTCTGGGGCCAACGTCCTGACTTTC.

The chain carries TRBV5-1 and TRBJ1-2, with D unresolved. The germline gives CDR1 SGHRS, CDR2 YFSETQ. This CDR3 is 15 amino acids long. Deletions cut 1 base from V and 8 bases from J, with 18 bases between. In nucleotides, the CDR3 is TGCGCCAGCAGCTTGTCGCCGGGAACCCCAGGAGGCTACACCTTC. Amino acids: CASSLSPGTPGGYTF.

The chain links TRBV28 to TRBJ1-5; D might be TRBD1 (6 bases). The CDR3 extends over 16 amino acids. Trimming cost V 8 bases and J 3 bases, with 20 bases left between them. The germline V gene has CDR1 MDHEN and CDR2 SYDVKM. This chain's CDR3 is CASETNRVAPNQPQHF. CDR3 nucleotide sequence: TGTGCCAGCGAGACCAACAGGGTTGCCCCCAATCAGCCCCAGCATTTT.

In nucleotides, the CDR3 is TGTGCCAGCACCTTGGGGGGTGCTGGAGCTAGCAATCAGCCCCAGCATTTT. As protein: CASTLGGAGASNQPQHF. The chain recombines TRBV28 with TRBJ1-5; possible D gene TRBD1, 5 bases. CDR1 is MDHEN and CDR2 is SYDVKM in the germline V gene. This CDR3 is 17 amino acids long. Deletions cut 7 bases from V and 0 bases from J, with 19 bases between.

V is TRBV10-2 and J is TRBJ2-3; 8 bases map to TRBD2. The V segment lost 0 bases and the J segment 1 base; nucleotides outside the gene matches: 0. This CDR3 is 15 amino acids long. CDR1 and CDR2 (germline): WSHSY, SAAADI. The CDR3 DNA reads TGCGCCAGCAGTGAGTCACTAGCGGGCACAGATACGCAGTATTTT. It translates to CASSESLAGTDTQYF.

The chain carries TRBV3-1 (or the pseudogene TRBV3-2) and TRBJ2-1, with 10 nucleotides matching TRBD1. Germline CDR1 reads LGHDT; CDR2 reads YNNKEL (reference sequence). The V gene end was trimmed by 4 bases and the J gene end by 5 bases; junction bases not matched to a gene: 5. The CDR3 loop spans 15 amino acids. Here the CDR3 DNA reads TGTGCCAGCAGCCCTGACAGGGGGCAAGACAATGAGCAGTTCTTC. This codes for CASSPDRGQDNEQFF.

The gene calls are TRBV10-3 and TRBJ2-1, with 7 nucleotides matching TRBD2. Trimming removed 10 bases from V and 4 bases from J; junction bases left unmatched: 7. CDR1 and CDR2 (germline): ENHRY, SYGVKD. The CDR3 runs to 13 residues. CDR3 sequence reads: CATGTMGYNEQFF. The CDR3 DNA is TGTGCCACCGGGACTATGGGATACAATGAGCAGTTCTTC.

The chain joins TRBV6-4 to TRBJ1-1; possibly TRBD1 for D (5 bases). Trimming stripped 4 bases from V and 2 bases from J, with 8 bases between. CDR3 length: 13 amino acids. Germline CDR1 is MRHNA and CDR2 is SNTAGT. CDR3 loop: CASSVRENTEAFF. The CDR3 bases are TGTGCCAGCAGTGTCAGGGAAAACACTGAAGCTTTCTTT.

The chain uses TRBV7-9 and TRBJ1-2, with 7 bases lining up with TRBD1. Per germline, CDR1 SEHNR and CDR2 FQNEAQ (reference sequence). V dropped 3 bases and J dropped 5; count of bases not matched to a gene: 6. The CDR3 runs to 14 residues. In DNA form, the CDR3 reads TGTGCCAGCAGCTTGTGGACAGGAGTTTATGGCTACACCTTC. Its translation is CASSLWTGVYGYTF.

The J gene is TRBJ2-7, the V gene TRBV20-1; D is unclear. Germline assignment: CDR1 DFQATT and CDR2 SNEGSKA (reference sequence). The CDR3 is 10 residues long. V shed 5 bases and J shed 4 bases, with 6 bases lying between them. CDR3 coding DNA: TGCAGTGCTCTTAATTACGAGCAGTACTTC. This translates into CSALNYEQYF.

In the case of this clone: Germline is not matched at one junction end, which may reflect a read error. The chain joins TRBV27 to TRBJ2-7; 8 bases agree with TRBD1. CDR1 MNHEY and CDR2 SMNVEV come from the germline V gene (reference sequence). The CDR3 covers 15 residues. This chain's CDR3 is CASRLYRGISYEQYF. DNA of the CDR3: TGTGCCAGCAGATTATACAGGGGGATCTCCTACGAGCAGTACTTC.

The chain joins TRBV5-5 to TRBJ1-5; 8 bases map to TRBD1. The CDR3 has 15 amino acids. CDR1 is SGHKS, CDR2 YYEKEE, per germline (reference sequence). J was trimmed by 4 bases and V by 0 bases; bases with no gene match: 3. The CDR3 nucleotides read TGTGCCAGCAGCTTGGGACAGGGGAAGAATCAGCCCCAGCATTTT. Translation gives CASSLGQGKNQPQHF.

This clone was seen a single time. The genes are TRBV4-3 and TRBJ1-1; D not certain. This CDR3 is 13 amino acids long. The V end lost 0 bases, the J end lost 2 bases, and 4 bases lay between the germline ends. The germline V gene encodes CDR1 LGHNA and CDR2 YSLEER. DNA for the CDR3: TGCGCCAGCAGCCAAGATTTAAACACTGAAGCTTTCTTT. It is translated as CASSQDLNTEAFF.

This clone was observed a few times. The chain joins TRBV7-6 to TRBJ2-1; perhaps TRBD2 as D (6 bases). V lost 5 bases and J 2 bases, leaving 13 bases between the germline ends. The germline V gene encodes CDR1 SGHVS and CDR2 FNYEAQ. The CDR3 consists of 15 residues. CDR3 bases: TGTGCCAGCAGCGGAACGGGGGACGCCTACAATGAGCAGTTCTTC. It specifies CASSGTGDAYNEQFF.

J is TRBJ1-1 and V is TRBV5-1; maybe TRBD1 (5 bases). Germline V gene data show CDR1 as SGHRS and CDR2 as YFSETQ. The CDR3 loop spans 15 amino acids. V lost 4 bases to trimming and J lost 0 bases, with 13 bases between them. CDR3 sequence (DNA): TGCGCCAGCAGCCCAAATCCGACAGTGAACACTGAAGCTTTCTTT. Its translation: CASSPNPTVNTEAFF. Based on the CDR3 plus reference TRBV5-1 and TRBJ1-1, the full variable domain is KAGVTQTPRYLIKTRGQQVTLSCSPISGHRSVSWYQQTPGQGLQFLFEYFSETQRNKGNFPGRFSGRQFSNSRSEMNVSTLELGDSALYLCASSPNPTVNTEAFFGQGTRLTVV.

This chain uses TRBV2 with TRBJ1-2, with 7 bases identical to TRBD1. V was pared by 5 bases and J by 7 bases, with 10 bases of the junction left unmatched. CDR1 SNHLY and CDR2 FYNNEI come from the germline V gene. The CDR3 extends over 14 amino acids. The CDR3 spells CASSSGTAVAGYTF. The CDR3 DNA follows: TGTGCCAGCAGTTCGGGGACAGCGGTCGCTGGCTACACCTTC.

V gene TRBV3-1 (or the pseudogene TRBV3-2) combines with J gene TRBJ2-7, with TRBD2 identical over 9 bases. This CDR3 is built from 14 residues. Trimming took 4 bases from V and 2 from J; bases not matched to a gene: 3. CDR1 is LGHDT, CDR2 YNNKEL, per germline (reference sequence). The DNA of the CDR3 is TGTGCCAGCAGCCGCAGCGGGGGGACCTACGAGCAGTACTTC. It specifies CASSRSGGTYEQYF.

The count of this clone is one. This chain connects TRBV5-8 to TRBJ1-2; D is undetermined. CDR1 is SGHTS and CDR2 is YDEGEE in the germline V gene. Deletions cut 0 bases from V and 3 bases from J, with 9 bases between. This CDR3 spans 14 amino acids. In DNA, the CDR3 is TGTGCCAGCAGCTTGGTCAACAGCCACTATGGCTACACCTTC. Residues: CASSLVNSHYGYTF.